Shown below are 12 T cell receptor beta chains from a single sample sequenced in a study of read filtering for tumor transcriptome and immune sequencing. This library used 300 to 500 ng RNA and molecular barcoded adaptors spanning alpha/delta and beta/gamma chains. TCRdb ran MiXCR on the reads and lists one entry per CDR3 protein. Among 100,000 to 150,000 distinct CDR3 sequences listed, 13% were seen once. Sequencing was performed on a population of CD138-negative cells sorted from bone marrow. These receptors all come from a donor over 35 with multiple myeloma.

The table lists this clonotype with many counts. The chain carries TRBV4-2 and TRBJ2-1; D possibly matches TRBD1 or TRBD2 (5 bases each). Trimming removed 3 bases at V and 4 bases at J, with 13 bases between. Germline V lookup: CDR1 LGHNA, CDR2 YNFKEQ. The CDR3 totals 15 residues. CDR3 coding DNA: TGTGCCAGCAGCCAGGACCCGGGACGATACAATGAGCAGTTCTTC. Protein sequence: CASSQDPGRYNEQFF.

This clonotype was counted at least ten times. The rearrangement joins TRBV29-1 to TRBJ1-6; no definite D call. Germline V gene sequence: CDR1 SQVTM, CDR2 ANQGSEA. The CDR3 consists of 16 residues. V dropped 0 bases and J dropped 10 bases, with 19 bases sitting between them. The CDR3 bases are TGCAGCGTTGAAGACGAGCCCAAGTCCAGGTTCTCACCCCTCCACTTT. This sequence encodes CSVEDEPKSRFSPLHF.

Ten or more counts support this clonotype. V is TRBV12-3 or TRBV12-4 and J is TRBJ2-1; the D gene is possibly TRBD2 (6 bases). The CDR3 loop spans 11 amino acids. Trimming shortened V by 5 bases and J by 9 bases, and 8 bases separated the two germline ends. CDR3 sequence: CASSPGGEQFF. The CDR3 nucleotides are TGTGCCAGCAGTCCCGGGGGTGAGCAGTTCTTC.

This clonotype has ten or more counts. The V and J genes are TRBV6-6 and TRBJ1-2, with 10 nucleotides matching TRBD1. The CDR3 is 13 residues long. The junction had 5 bases not matched to a gene; V was cut back by 5 bases and J by 8 bases. Germline V gene lookup returns CDR1 MNHNY and CDR2 SVGAGI (reference sequence). This CDR3 is CASSGTGVEGYTF. CDR3 coding DNA: TGTGCCAGCAGTGGGACAGGGGTTGAGGGCTACACCTTC.

This clonotype turned up a few times. The chain carries TRBV4-1 and TRBJ2-3; 8 nucleotides align to TRBD2. V shed 2 bases and J 4 bases; nucleotides not matched to a gene: 5. This CDR3 comprises 15 residues. Germline values: CDR1 MGHRA, CDR2 YSYEKL. CDR3 sequence reads: CASSQPGLASDTQYF. CDR3 sequence (DNA): TGCGCCAGCAGCCAACCCGGACTAGCCTCAGATACGCAGTATTTT.

The sample holds many counts of this clonotype. The rearrangement joins TRBV27 to TRBJ2-7; TRBD2 is a possible D gene (5 bases). The CDR3 extends over 14 amino acids. Germline assignment: CDR1 MNHEY and CDR2 SMNVEV (reference sequence). Trimming removed 1 base at V and 3 bases at J, with 10 bases between. CDR3: CASSLFGEFYEQYF. CDR3 in DNA: TGTGCCAGCAGTTTATTCGGGGAATTCTACGAGCAGTACTTC.

Only a few counts were recorded for this clonotype. CDR3 bases: TGTGCCAGCAGCTTCTCTATCTCCTACAATGAGCAGTTCTTC. Protein product: CASSFSISYNEQFF. The rearrangement joins TRBV11-3 to TRBJ2-1; no firm D call. In germline, CDR1 is SGHNT, CDR2 YENEEA. The CDR3 length is 14 residues. Trimming removed 3 bases from V and 0 bases from J, with 6 bases in between.

In its sample, this clonotype was seen many times. This chain joins TRBV5-1 and TRBJ2-3; 13 positions agree with TRBD2. This CDR3 is 14 amino acids long. Germline V gene data show CDR1 as SGHRS and CDR2 as YFSETQ. V shed 10 bases, J shed 3 bases, and the junction held 5 bases outside the gene matches. The CDR3 nucleotides read TGCGCCTCAAAACTAGCGGGAGGGACAGATACGCAGTATTTT. It encodes CASKLAGGTDTQYF.

This clonotype was detected many times. DNA of the CDR3: TGCAGCGTTGGCGGGGCTTTACGAGGTATCCAAGAGACCCAGTACTTC. It yields the protein CSVGGALRGIQETQYF. The chain combines TRBV29-1 with TRBJ2-5, with a tentative D call TRBD2 (6 bases). CDR1 is SQVTM and CDR2 is ANQGSEA in the germline V gene. Trimming shortened V by 4 bases and J by 1 base, and 19 bases separated the two germline ends. This CDR3 is built from 16 residues.

This clonotype was detected ten times or more. The chain recombines TRBV9 with TRBJ1-4; 8 nucleotides match TRBD1. This CDR3 spans 16 amino acids. V trimming: 2 bases; J trimming: 7 bases; junction bases outside the gene matches: 10. CDR1 SGDLS and CDR2 YYNGEE come from the germline V gene. The CDR3 protein is CASSVNSGTGLEKLFF. Written as DNA, the CDR3 is TGTGCCAGCAGCGTTAATTCCGGGACAGGCCTTGAAAAACTGTTTTTT.

This clonotype showed up many times. The CDR3 region has the DNA TGCAGTGCTAGTAAGTCGGGGAACACTGAAGCTTTCTTT. This encodes CSASKSGNTEAFF. The chain is built from TRBV20-1 and TRBJ1-1, with D hard to call. Looked up from germline, CDR1 is DFQATT and CDR2 is SNEGSKA (reference sequence). The CDR3 covers 13 residues. V lost 3 bases and J lost 1, with 9 bases in between.

About this clonotype: This could be a read error, since a much larger clone is one nucleotide away. This chain connects TRBV9 to TRBJ2-5, with unresolved D. The CDR3 is 13 residues long. Germline V gene lookup returns CDR1 SGDLS and CDR2 YYNGEE. V was shortened by 3 bases and J by 3 bases, with 9 bases between the two germline ends. This chain's CDR3 is CASSAHPEETQYF. The DNA for the CDR3 is TGTGCCAGCAGCGCACACCCTGAAGAGACCCAGTACTTC.